The sequence of this T cell receptor (beta chain) was determined in a study of T cells after somatic rescue of genetic block. Looked up from germline, CDR1 is SGHAT and CDR2 is FQNNGV. This CDR3 is built from 16 residues. The ends were cut back, 0 bases at V and 2 bases at J, with 14 bases in the middle. Sequencing used immunoSEQ multiplex PCR; TCRdb keeps in-frame clones, though not all of them. The sample lists tens of thousands of clones; approximately 90% were seen once. The specimen was peripheral blood mononuclear cells (PBMCs). V usage is TRBV11-2 and J usage is TRBJ2-7; no clear D gene. The source is a woman aged 18-29 years. Here the CDR3 reads CASSLDLRYPPYEQYF. The CDR3 coding sequence is TGTGCCAGCAGCTTAGATCTTAGGTACCCCCCCTACGAGCAGTACTTC.